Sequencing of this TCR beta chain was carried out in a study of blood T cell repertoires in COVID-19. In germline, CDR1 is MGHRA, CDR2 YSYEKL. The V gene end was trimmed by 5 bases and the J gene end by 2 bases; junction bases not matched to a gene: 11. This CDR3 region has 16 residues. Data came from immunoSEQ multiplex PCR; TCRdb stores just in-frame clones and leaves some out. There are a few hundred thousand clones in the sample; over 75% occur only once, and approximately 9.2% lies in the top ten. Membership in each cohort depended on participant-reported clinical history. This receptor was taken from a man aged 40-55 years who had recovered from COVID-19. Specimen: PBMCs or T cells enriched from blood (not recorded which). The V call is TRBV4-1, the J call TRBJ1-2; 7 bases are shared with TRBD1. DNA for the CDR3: TGCGCCAGCAGCAAACAGGAGGGACAGACGAACTATGGCTACACCTTC. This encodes CASSKQEGQTNYGYTF.